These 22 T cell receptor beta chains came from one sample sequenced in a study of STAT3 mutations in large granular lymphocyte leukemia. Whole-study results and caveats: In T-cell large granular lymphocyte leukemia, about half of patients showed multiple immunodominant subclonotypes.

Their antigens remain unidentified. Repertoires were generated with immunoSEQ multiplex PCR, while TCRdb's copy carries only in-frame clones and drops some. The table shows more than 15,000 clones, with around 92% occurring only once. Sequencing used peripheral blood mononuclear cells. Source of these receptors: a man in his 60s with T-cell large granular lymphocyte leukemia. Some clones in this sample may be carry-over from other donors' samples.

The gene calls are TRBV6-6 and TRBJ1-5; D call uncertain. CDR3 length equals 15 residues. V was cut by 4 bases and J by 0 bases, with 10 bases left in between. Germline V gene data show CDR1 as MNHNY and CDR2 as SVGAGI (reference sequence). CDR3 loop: CASSSTSGSNQPQHF. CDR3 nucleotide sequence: TGTGCCAGCAGTTCAACCTCAGGTAGCAATCAGCCCCAGCATTTT.

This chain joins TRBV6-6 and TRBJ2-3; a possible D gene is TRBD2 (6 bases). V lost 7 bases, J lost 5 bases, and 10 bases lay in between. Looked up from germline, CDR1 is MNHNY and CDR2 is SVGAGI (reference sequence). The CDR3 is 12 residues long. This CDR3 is CASTPGGDTQYF. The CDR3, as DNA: TGTGCCAGCACCCCCGGGGGAGATACGCAGTATTTT.

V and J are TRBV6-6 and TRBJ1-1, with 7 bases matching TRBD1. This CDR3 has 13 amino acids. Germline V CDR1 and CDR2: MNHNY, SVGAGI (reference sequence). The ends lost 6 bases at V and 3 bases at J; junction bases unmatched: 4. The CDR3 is CASRNQGDTEAFF. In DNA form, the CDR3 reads TGTGCCAGCAGAAACCAGGGGGACACTGAAGCTTTCTTT.

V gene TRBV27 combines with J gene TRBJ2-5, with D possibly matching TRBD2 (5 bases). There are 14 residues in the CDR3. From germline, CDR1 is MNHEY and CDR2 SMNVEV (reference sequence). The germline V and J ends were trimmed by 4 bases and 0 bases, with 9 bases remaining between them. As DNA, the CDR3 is TGTGCCAGCAGTTACAACGGGGACCAAGAGACCCAGTACTTC. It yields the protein CASSYNGDQETQYF.

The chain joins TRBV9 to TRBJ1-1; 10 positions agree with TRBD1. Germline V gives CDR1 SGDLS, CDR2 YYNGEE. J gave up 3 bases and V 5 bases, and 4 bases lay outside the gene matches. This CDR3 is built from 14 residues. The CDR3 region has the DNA TGTGCCAGCAGAGGGACAGGGGTGGACACTGAAGCTTTCTTT. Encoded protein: CASRGTGVDTEAFF.

The CDR3 region has the DNA TGTGCCAGCAGCGCCCAGGGGGCAGATACGCAGTATTTT. It is translated as CASSAQGADTQYF. This chain joins TRBV7-2 and TRBJ2-3, with TRBD1 identical over 7 bases. The CDR3 is 13 amino acids. Germline CDR1 and CDR2: SGHTA and FQGNSA. J was trimmed by 4 bases and V by 5 bases; bases with no gene match: 3.

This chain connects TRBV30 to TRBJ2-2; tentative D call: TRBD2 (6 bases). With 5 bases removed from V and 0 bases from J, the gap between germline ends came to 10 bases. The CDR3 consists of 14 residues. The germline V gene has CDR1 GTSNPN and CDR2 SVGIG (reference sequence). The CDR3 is CAWAGTSNTGELFF. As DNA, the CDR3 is TGTGCCTGGGCCGGGACTTCGAACACCGGGGAGCTGTTTTTT.

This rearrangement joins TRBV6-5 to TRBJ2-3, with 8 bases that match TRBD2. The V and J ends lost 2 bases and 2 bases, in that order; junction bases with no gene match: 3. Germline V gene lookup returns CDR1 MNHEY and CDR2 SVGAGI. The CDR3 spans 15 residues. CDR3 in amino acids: CASSYGTRLTDTQYF. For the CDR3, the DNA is TGTGCCAGCAGTTACGGGACTAGACTCACAGATACGCAGTATTTT.

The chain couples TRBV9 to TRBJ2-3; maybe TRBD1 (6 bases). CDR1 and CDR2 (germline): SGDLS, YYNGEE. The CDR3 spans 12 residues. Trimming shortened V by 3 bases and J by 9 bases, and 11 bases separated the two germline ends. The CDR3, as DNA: TGTGCCAGCAGCGCCTCACAGGGAACGCAGTATTTT. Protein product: CASSASQGTQYF.

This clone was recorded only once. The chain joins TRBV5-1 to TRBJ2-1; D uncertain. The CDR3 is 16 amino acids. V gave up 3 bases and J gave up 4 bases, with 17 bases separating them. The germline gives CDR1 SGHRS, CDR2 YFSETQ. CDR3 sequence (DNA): TGCGCCAGCAGCTCCTCCCTGTCAGGAGTGTACAATGAGCAGTTCTTC. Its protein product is CASSSSLSGVYNEQFF.

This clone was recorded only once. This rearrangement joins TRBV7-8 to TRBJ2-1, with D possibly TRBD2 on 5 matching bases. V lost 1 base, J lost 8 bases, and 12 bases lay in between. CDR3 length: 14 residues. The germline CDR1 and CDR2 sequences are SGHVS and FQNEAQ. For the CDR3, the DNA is TGTGCCAGCAGCTTAGGGGGAGAGGACGATGAGCAGTTCTTC. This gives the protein CASSLGGEDDEQFF.

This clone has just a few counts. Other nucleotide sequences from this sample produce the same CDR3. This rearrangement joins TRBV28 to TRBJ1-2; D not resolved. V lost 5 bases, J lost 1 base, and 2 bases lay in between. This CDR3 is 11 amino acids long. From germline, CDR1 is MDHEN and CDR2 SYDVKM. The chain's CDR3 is CASSGNYGYTF. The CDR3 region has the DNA TGTGCCAGCAGTGGTAACTATGGCTACACCTTC.

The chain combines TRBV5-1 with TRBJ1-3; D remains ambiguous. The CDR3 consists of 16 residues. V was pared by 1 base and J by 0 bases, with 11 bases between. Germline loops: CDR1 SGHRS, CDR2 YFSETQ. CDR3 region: CASSLTVTVSGNTIYF. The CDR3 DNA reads TGCGCCAGCAGCTTGACAGTGACCGTCTCTGGAAACACCATATATTTT.

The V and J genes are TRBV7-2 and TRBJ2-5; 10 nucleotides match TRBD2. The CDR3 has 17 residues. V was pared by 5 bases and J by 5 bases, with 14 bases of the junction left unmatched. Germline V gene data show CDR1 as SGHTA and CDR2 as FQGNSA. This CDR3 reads CASSPTKRLAGGETQYF. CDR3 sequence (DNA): TGTGCCAGCAGCCCAACCAAAAGACTAGCGGGTGGCGAGACCCAGTACTTC.

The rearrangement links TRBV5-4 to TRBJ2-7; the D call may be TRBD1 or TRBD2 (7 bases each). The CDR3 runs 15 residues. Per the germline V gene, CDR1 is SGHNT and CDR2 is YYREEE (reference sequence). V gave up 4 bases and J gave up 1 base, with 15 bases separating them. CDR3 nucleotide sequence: TGTGCCAGCAGCCGCGGGGGACAGCTGTCCTACGAGCAGTACTTC. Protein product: CASSRGGQLSYEQYF.

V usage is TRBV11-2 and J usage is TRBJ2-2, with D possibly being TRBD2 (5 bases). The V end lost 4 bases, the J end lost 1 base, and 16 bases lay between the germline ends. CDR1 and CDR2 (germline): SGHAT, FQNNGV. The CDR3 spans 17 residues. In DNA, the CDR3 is TGTGCCAGCAGCTCCGTCGTAGGAGCGGAGAACACCGGGGAGCTGTTTTTT. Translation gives CASSSVVGAENTGELFF. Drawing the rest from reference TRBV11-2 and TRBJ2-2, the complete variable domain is EAGVAQSPRYKIIEKRQSVAFWCNPISGHATLYWYQQILGQGPKLLIQFQNNGVVDDSQLPKDRFSAERLKGVDSTLKIQPAKLEDSAVYLCASSSVVGAENTGELFFGEGSRLTVL.

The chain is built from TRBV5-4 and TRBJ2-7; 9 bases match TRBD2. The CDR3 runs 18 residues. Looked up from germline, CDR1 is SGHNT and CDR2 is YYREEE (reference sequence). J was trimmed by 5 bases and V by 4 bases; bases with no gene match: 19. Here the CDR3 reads CASSPGRRLAAGGDEQYF. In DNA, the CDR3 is TGTGCCAGCAGCCCCGGAAGGCGACTAGCGGCGGGCGGGGACGAGCAGTACTTC.

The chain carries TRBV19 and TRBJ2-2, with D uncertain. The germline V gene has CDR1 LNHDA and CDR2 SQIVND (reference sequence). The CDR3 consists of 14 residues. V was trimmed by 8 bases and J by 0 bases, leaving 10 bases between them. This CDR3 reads CASSIETNTGELFF. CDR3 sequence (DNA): TGTGCCAGTTCTATAGAGACGAACACCGGGGAGCTGTTTTTT.

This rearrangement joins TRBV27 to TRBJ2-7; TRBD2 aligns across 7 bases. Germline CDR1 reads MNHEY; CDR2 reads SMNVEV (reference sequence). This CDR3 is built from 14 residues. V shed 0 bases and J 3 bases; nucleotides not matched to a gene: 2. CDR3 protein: CASSLSGGVYEQYF. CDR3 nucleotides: TGTGCCAGCAGTTTATCTGGGGGGGTCTACGAGCAGTACTTC.

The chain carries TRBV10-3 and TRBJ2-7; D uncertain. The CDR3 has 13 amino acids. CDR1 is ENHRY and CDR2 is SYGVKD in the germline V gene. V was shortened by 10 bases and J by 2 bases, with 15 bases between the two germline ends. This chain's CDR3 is CARIRGPAYEQYF. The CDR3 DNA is TGTGCCAGAATACGAGGTCCGGCCTACGAGCAGTACTTC.

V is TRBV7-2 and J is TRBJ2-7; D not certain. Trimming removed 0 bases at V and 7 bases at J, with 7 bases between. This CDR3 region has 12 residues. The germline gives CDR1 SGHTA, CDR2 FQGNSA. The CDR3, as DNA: TGTGCCAGCAGCTTAGCTCCTGGGGAGCAGTACTTC. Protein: CASSLAPGEQYF. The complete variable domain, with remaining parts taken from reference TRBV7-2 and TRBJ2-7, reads GAGVSQSPSNKVTEKGKDVELRCDPISGHTALYWYRQSLGQGLEFLIYFQGNSAPDKSGLPSDRFSAERTGGSVSTLTIQRTQQEDSAVYLCASSLAPGEQYFGPGTRLTVT.

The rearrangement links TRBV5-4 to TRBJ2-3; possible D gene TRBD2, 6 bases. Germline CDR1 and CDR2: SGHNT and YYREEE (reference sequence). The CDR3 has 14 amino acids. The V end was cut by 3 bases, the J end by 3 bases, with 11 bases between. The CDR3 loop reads CASSSTGRTDTQYF. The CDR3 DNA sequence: TGTGCCAGCAGCTCTACCGGGAGAACAGATACGCAGTATTTT.